The 16 T cell receptor beta chains presented below share a single source sample, sequenced in a study of cytomegalovirus exposure and HLA in healthy donors. PCR amplification relied on 60 Vbeta primers (plus 13 Jbeta primers). The assay was immunoSEQ multiplex PCR, and TCRdb's table has in-frame clones only and misses some. The data show approximately 150,000 clones, approximately 80% seen once. The specimen was PBMCs. The receptor set was obtained from a male donor in good health and CMV-seronegative.

The V and J genes are TRBV27 and TRBJ1-5; D is ambiguous. This CDR3 has 13 residues. V was clipped by 3 bases and J by 0 bases, with 3 bases between them. From germline, CDR1 is MNHEY and CDR2 SMNVEV (reference sequence). The CDR3 is CASSFYSNQPQHF. The CDR3 nucleotides are TGTGCCAGCAGTTTTTATAGCAATCAGCCCCAGCATTTT.

V and J are TRBV4-1 and TRBJ1-2; 7 bases match TRBD1. Germline CDR1 is MGHRA and CDR2 is YSYEKL. The CDR3 sequence is 16 residues long. Trimming removed 2 bases from V and 3 bases from J; junction bases left unmatched: 9. CDR3 sequence: CASSQPYRDRDYGYTF. In DNA form, the CDR3 reads TGCGCCAGCAGCCAACCTTACCGGGACAGAGACTATGGCTACACCTTC.

The J gene is TRBJ2-3, the V gene TRBV5-4, with 8 bases identical to TRBD2. CDR3 length equals 15 residues. The germline V gene encodes CDR1 SGHNT and CDR2 YYREEE (reference sequence). Trimming took 4 bases from V and 3 from J; bases not matched to a gene: 7. CDR3 coding DNA: TGTGCCAGCAGCCTATCGGGAGGGCCTACAGATACGCAGTATTTT. This codes for CASSLSGGPTDTQYF.

The CDR3 coding sequence is TGTGCCCTGGGCAGTTACAATGAGCAGTTCTTC. Residues: CALGSYNEQFF. The chain couples TRBV2 to TRBJ2-1, with D unresolved. Trimming cost V 11 bases and J 4 bases, with 9 bases left between them. This CDR3 contains 11 residues. From germline, CDR1 is SNHLY and CDR2 FYNNEI.

V is TRBV29-1 and J is TRBJ2-7; D gene ambiguous. The CDR3 contains 13 residues. In germline, CDR1 is SQVTM, CDR2 ANQGSEA. With 7 bases removed from V and 6 bases from J, the gap between germline ends came to 19 bases. As DNA, the CDR3 is TGCAGCGCCATGACCCGGGTGGGTGGCGAGCAGTACTTC. Protein product: CSAMTRVGGEQYF.

This clone was counted between two and nine times. The rearrangement uses TRBV7-3 and TRBJ2-3; TRBD1 aligns across 9 bases. The CDR3 covers 15 residues. CDR1 SGHTA and CDR2 FQGTGA come from the germline V gene. With V trimmed by 5 bases and J by 5 bases, 8 bases remained unmatched. The CDR3: CASSAGDRVGDTQYF. DNA for the CDR3: TGTGCCAGCAGCGCCGGGGACAGGGTTGGAGATACGCAGTATTTT.

The chain has TRBV6-6 and TRBJ2-3; 7 bases fit TRBD1. The CDR3 totals 14 residues. The germline V gene has CDR1 MNHNY and CDR2 SVGAGI (reference sequence). With 4 bases clipped from V and 2 bases from J, the junction kept 3 bases outside the gene matches. The CDR3 DNA is TGTGCCAGCAGTTCCGGGACAGACACAGATACGCAGTATTTT. Translating gives CASSSGTDTDTQYF.

The J gene is TRBJ2-1, the V gene TRBV18; a possible D gene is TRBD2 (5 bases). CDR1 KGHSH and CDR2 LQKENI come from the germline V gene. CDR3 length: 15 residues. Trimming stripped 0 bases from V and 3 bases from J, with 9 bases between. The CDR3 coding sequence is TGTGCCAGCTCACCACCGGCCGGGAACTACAATGAGCAGTTCTTC. Protein: CASSPPAGNYNEQFF.

The sample holds one count of this clone. This sequence joins TRBV7-9 and TRBJ1-2; 7 bases map to TRBD1. Germline V CDR1 and CDR2: SEHNR, FQNEAQ (reference sequence). This CDR3 region has 11 residues. The J segment lost 6 bases and the V segment lost 8 bases, leaving 3 bases of the junction unmatched. DNA for the CDR3: TGTGCCAGCCGGACAGGAGATGGCTACACCTTC. This gives the protein CASRTGDGYTF.

The chain employs TRBV11-3 and TRBJ1-1; TRBD1 agrees at 8 bases. The CDR3 runs 16 residues. Germline V gene lookup returns CDR1 SGHNT and CDR2 YENEEA. Trimming removed 5 bases from V and 1 base from J; junction bases left unmatched: 9. CDR3 amino acids: CASSPGQGARNTEAFF. CDR3 in DNA: TGTGCCAGCAGCCCAGGGCAGGGGGCGAGGAACACTGAAGCTTTCTTT.

This chain connects TRBV4-2 to TRBJ2-5; D is possibly TRBD2 (8 bases). The CDR3 is 21 residues long. The ends were cut back, 0 bases at V and 0 bases at J, with 26 bases in the middle. Germline CDR1 reads LGHNA; CDR2 reads YNFKEQ. The CDR3, as DNA: TGTGCCAGCAGCCAAGATTTCCCCGATAGCGGGGCAACAGGGGACCAAGAGACCCAGTACTTC. Its protein is CASSQDFPDSGATGDQETQYF.

The CDR3 sequence: CASSPSVIGTARPNEKLFF. The CDR3 nucleotides are TGTGCCAGCAGCCCTTCCGTAATAGGGACAGCCCGCCCTAATGAAAAACTGTTTTTT. The rearrangement joins TRBV11-2 to TRBJ1-4; 7 bases align to TRBD1. Germline CDR1 is SGHAT and CDR2 is FQNNGV. V lost 5 bases to trimming and J lost 3 bases; unmatched junction nucleotides: 18. The CDR3 covers 19 residues.

This clone is a singleton in its sample. The chain couples TRBV6-6 to TRBJ2-7, with 7 bases lining up with TRBD1. Germline CDR1 is MNHNY and CDR2 is SVGAGI (reference sequence). The CDR3 length is 14 residues. The J segment lost 7 bases and the V segment lost 2 bases, leaving 8 bases of the junction unmatched. CDR3 coding DNA: TGTGCCAGCAGTTACCCGGGACAGTCGGGGGAGCAGTACTTC. Translated: CASSYPGQSGEQYF.

This chain uses TRBV5-1 with TRBJ1-2, with 11 bases matching TRBD1. This CDR3 contains 14 residues. Trimming at V came to 5 bases and at J to 4 bases, leaving 4 bases not matched to a gene. CDR1 is SGHRS and CDR2 is YFSETQ in the germline V gene. In DNA, the CDR3 is TGCGCCAGCAGTCCCGGGACAGGGGGCTATGGCTACACCTTC. Its translation: CASSPGTGGYGYTF.

The CDR3 DNA follows: TGTGCCAGCAGCCCTGACCTAGGGACCCAGTACTTC. Translating gives CASSPDLGTQYF. This chain uses TRBV14 with TRBJ2-5; D call uncertain. Germline values: CDR1 SGHDN, CDR2 FVKESK. Trimming stripped 4 bases from V and 7 bases from J, with 10 bases between. The CDR3 has 12 residues. Together with reference TRBV14 and TRBJ2-5, the CDR3 gives the full variable domain: EAGVTQFPSHSVIEKGQTVTLRCDPISGHDNLYWYRRVMGKEIKFLLHFVKESKQDESGMPNNRFLAERTGGTYSTLKVQPAELEDSGVYFCASSPDLGTQYFGPGTRLLVL.

The chain links TRBV6-5 to TRBJ2-1; 7 bases fit TRBD2. Germline CDR1 reads MNHEY; CDR2 reads SVGAGI. CDR3 length: 16 residues. The junction had 8 bases not matched to a gene; V was cut back by 4 bases and J by 2 bases. The CDR3 loop is CASSLTGGITYNEQFF. The CDR3 DNA reads TGTGCCAGCAGTTTGACGGGGGGTATTACCTACAATGAGCAGTTCTTC.